The 22 T cell receptor beta chains below all came from one sample that was sequenced in a study of T cell repertoires in cytomegalovirus infection. Which antigens these TCRs recognize remains unknown. TCRdb ran MiXCR on the reads and lists one entry per CDR3 protein. Among about 220,000 distinct CDR3 sequences, 38% were seen once, and the ten largest hold roughly three fifths. The sequencing used CD8+ T cells from cultured PBMCs, collected from culture after CMV antigen stimulation. The source of these receptors is a human donor in good health (CMV status not recorded). Some clones in this sample may be carry-over from other donors' samples.

This clonotype came up a few times. This sequence joins TRBV7-9 and TRBJ2-1; D unclear. This CDR3 has 16 residues. V lost 4 bases and J 4 bases, leaving 17 bases between the germline ends. In germline, CDR1 is SEHNR, CDR2 FQNEAQ (reference sequence). CDR3 nucleotide sequence: TGTGCCAGCAGCTCAAAAGGGTTTACCGAATACAATGAGCAGTTCTTC. This encodes CASSSKGFTEYNEQFF.

The CDR3 DNA reads TGTGCCAGCAGCCAAGGGATTGACGGGACAGGGCGCTCTGGAAACACCATATATTTT. Protein: CASSQGIDGTGRSGNTIYF. This chain uses TRBV7-6 with TRBJ1-3; 9 bases match TRBD1. The CDR3 totals 19 residues. V lost 5 bases and J lost 0; bases outside the gene matches: 14. Per germline, CDR1 SGHVS and CDR2 FNYEAQ.

The chain links TRBV29-1 to TRBJ2-7; D perhaps matches TRBD1 (5 bases). In germline, CDR1 is SQVTM, CDR2 ANQGSEA. V shed 6 bases and J shed 0 bases, with 18 bases lying between them. CDR3 length equals 15 residues. The CDR3 region has the DNA TGCAGCGTCGCCCGAGACAGCACGAGCTCCTACGAGCAGTACTTC. It translates to CSVARDSTSSYEQYF.

This clonotype has a handful of counts. The chain is built from TRBV4-1 and TRBJ2-2; D is perhaps TRBD1 or TRBD2 (5 bases each). CDR1 is MGHRA, CDR2 YSYEKL, per germline. The V gene lost 0 bases and the J gene lost 3 bases, with 11 bases spanning the gap. This CDR3 spans 16 amino acids. In nucleotides, the CDR3 is TGCGCCAGCAGCCAAGATGGGACCGAACACACCGGGGAGCTGTTTTTT. This codes for CASSQDGTEHTGELFF.

This clonotype was observed at least ten times. The rearrangement links TRBV6-1 to TRBJ1-5, with D perhaps TRBD1 (5 bases). The ends were cut back, 3 bases at V and 7 bases at J, with 10 bases in the middle. Germline V lookup: CDR1 MNHNS, CDR2 SASEGT. CDR3 length: 13 amino acids. The CDR3 loop is CASSDQGGQPQHF. CDR3 nucleotides: TGTGCCAGCAGTGACCAGGGAGGACAGCCCCAGCATTTT.

This clonotype has only a few counts. The chain has TRBV19 and TRBJ1-5; D may be TRBD1 (6 bases). V shed 4 bases and J shed 6 bases, with 10 bases lying between them. Germline V CDR1 and CDR2: LNHDA, SQIVND (reference sequence). This CDR3 has 13 amino acids. CDR3 sequence reads: CASSKWGLQPQHF. The CDR3 coding sequence is TGTGCCAGTAGTAAGTGGGGGCTTCAGCCCCAGCATTTT.

At least ten counts were recorded for this clonotype. The rearrangement links TRBV7-8 to TRBJ2-7; D unclear. V shed 2 bases and J shed 5 bases, with 7 bases lying between them. Germline V gives CDR1 SGHVS, CDR2 FQNEAQ. The CDR3 runs to 12 residues. In DNA form, the CDR3 reads TGTGCCAGCAGCTTAAACAGAAACGAGCAGTACTTC. Protein: CASSLNRNEQYF.

The V and J genes are TRBV6-1 and TRBJ2-1, with D unclear. Germline-derived CDR1 and CDR2 are MNHNS and SASEGT. CDR3 length: 9 residues. The germline V and J ends were trimmed by 8 bases and 7 bases, with 3 bases remaining between them. This CDR3 reads CASANEQFF. The CDR3 region has the DNA TGTGCCAGCGCGAATGAGCAGTTCTTC.

CDR3 sequence reads: CACSSGNTQYF. The CDR3 DNA reads TGTGCCTGCTCTAGCGGGAATACGCAGTATTTT. The chain is built from TRBV7-8 and TRBJ2-3, with TRBD2 matching 9 bases. The V segment lost 11 bases and the J segment 7 bases; nucleotides outside the gene matches: 4. This CDR3 comprises 11 residues. From germline, CDR1 is SGHVS and CDR2 FQNEAQ.

This clonotype was detected a few times. The V gene is TRBV28, the J gene TRBJ2-5, with a possible D match to TRBD2 (5 bases). Looked up from germline, CDR1 is MDHEN and CDR2 is SYDVKM. The CDR3 has 16 amino acids. V dropped 2 bases and J dropped 0 bases, with 13 bases sitting between them. CDR3 sequence (DNA): TGTGCCAGCAGTTTAGGAGGTGAGGCCCACCAAGAGACCCAGTACTTC. It specifies CASSLGGEAHQETQYF.

This clonotype was counted between two and nine times. The chain recombines TRBV12-3 or TRBV12-4 with TRBJ2-1, with D uncertain. V lost 6 bases and J lost 4, with 10 bases in between. The CDR3 has 13 residues. Here the CDR3 DNA reads TGTGCCAGCAGGGCCGTGGGGTACAATGAGCAGTTCTTC. Its protein is CASRAVGYNEQFF.

In its sample, this clonotype was seen a few times. J is TRBJ2-1 and V is TRBV27, with D perhaps TRBD2 (6 bases). Germline CDR1 MNHEY, CDR2 SMNVEV (reference sequence). The CDR3 runs to 16 residues. The V and J ends lost 4 bases and 7 bases respectively, with 20 bases between them. This CDR3 reads CASSYGLPEAGNEQFF. CDR3 nucleotide sequence: TGTGCCAGCAGTTATGGGCTCCCGGAGGCGGGGAATGAGCAGTTCTTC.

The V and J genes are TRBV28 and TRBJ1-2, with D perhaps TRBD1 (5 bases). V shed 4 bases and J shed 5 bases, with 14 bases lying between them. Germline CDR1 reads MDHEN; CDR2 reads SYDVKM. The CDR3 spans 14 residues. In DNA form, the CDR3 reads TGTGCCAGCAGTTGGGGGGGGTGGTCTTATGGCTACACCTTC. Amino acids: CASSWGGWSYGYTF.

The table lists this clonotype with a few counts. The CDR3 sequence is CASSLTRTYEQYF. CDR3 nucleotide sequence: TGTGCCAGCAGTTTGACTAGGACGTACGAGCAGTACTTC. The rearrangement links TRBV27 to TRBJ2-7; TRBD2 is a possible D gene (6 bases). Trimming removed 3 bases at V and 4 bases at J, with 10 bases between. This CDR3 spans 13 amino acids. In germline, CDR1 is MNHEY, CDR2 SMNVEV (reference sequence).

This rearrangement joins TRBV28 to TRBJ2-3; TRBD1 might be the D (5 bases). Between the trimmed V and J ends, which lost 3 bases and 9 bases, there was a span of 19 bases. Germline V lookup: CDR1 MDHEN, CDR2 SYDVKM. The CDR3 is 15 amino acids. CDR3 coding DNA: TGTGCCAGCAGTTTGGAGACCACAGGAGTAGGGACGCAGTATTTT. Encoded protein: CASSLETTGVGTQYF.

The rearrangement uses TRBV11-3 and TRBJ1-2; D not resolved. Germline V gene data show CDR1 as SGHNT and CDR2 as YENEEA. This CDR3 region has 16 residues. V was clipped by 5 bases and J by 7 bases, with 23 bases between them. CDR3 region: CASSPHPLWSSSGYTF. The CDR3, as DNA: TGTGCCAGCAGCCCCCACCCCCTTTGGAGTTCGAGTGGCTACACCTTC.

The CDR3 sequence is CARTTVLNEQFF. The CDR3 coding sequence is TGTGCCAGGACCACCGTCCTCAATGAGCAGTTCTTC. The chain links TRBV2 to TRBJ2-1; D unclear. V lost 9 bases to trimming and J lost 6 bases, with 12 bases between them. This CDR3 is built from 12 residues. Germline CDR1 is SNHLY and CDR2 is FYNNEI.

In nucleotides, the CDR3 is TGTGCCAGCAGTGCCCCAGGACTGTGGCAATACAATGAGCAGTTCTTC. Translated: CASSAPGLWQYNEQFF. This chain uses TRBV12-3 or TRBV12-4 with TRBJ2-1, with D possibly being TRBD2 (5 bases). Deletions cut 5 bases from V and 4 bases from J, with 18 bases between. The CDR3 consists of 16 residues.

Remarks on this clonotype: At one boundary the junction diverges from the germline segment, which might be a read error. This chain uses TRBV13 with TRBJ1-6; 11 bases agree with TRBD1. The CDR3 length is 14 residues. Germline V gives CDR1 PRHDT, CDR2 FYEKMQ (reference sequence). The CDR3 DNA reads TGTGCCAGCAGCCTAGGACAGGGGGCTTCACCCCTCCACTTT. Its translation: CASSLGQGASPLHF.

The genes are TRBV13 and TRBJ2-5; D remains ambiguous. V was clipped by 5 bases and J by 2 bases, with 12 bases between them. This CDR3 has 14 residues. Germline CDR1 is PRHDT and CDR2 is FYEKMQ (reference sequence). Here the CDR3 reads CASSPRSAQETQYF. The CDR3 nucleotides are TGTGCCAGCAGCCCTAGAAGTGCTCAAGAGACCCAGTACTTC.

The chain recombines TRBV4-1 with TRBJ2-2; D unresolved. This CDR3 has 17 residues. Per germline, CDR1 MGHRA and CDR2 YSYEKL. The V end lost 0 bases, the J end lost 6 bases, and 17 bases lay between the germline ends. DNA of the CDR3: TGCGCCAGCAGCCAAGAAGTTGTCCGGGTCGGAGCCGGGGAGCTGTTTTTT. Amino acid sequence: CASSQEVVRVGAGELFF.

The chain recombines TRBV11-2 with TRBJ1-2; no reliable D call. This CDR3 comprises 12 residues. In germline, CDR1 is SGHAT, CDR2 FQNNGV. V lost 7 bases and J lost 0, with 6 bases in between. CDR3 sequence reads: CASTKSNYGYTF. CDR3 DNA: TGTGCCAGCACCAAGTCTAACTATGGCTACACCTTC.